This TCR beta chain was identified during a study of T cells in tuberculosis. About the research overall: CD1B tetramers identified T cells specific for mycobacterial lipid GMM.

CDR1 and CDR2 (germline): LNHDA, SQIVND (reference sequence). Trimming stripped 6 bases from V and 2 bases from J, with 17 bases between. This CDR3 is built from 16 residues. This clone was detected only a few times. Its antigen remains unknown. Study results and limitations: A GMM-specific repertoire classifier reached about 89% accuracy, AUROC 0.7 to 0.9. The TCR-beta difference was not significant; alpha differences partly reflected length.

Each clinical donor contributed on average approximately 100,000 T cells from unsorted cryopreserved PBMC. Profiling relied on immunoSEQ multiplex PCR, and the TCRdb table lists in-frame clones only, not all of them. The sample lists around 35,000 clones; over 90% were seen once. Sequenced material: PBMCs. The sequence was obtained from a donor under 30 with latent tuberculosis or without tuberculosis infection. The rearrangement uses TRBV19 and TRBJ1-5, with D perhaps TRBD1 (5 bases). CDR3 residues: CASSGPGGGGNQPQHF. CDR3 nucleotides: TGTGCCAGTAGCGGACCGGGCGGGGGTGGCAATCAGCCCCAGCATTTT.